Presented here are 15 T cell receptor beta chains from one specimen sequenced in a study of PD-L1 blockade in urothelial cancer. The assay was immunoSEQ multiplex PCR, and TCRdb's table has in-frame clones only and misses some. The sample holds some 97,000 clones, about nine tenths seen once. Here the sequenced sample was PBMCs, taken around atezolizumab (anti-PD-L1) treatment. The source is a woman aged 80 or over with urothelial cancer.

The chain has TRBV6-6 and TRBJ1-5, with a tentative D call TRBD1 (6 bases). The CDR3 runs 15 residues. The V end was cut by 4 bases, the J end by 7 bases, with 17 bases between. The germline V gene encodes CDR1 MNHNY and CDR2 SVGAGI (reference sequence). The CDR3 sequence: CASSSEQGQGQPQHF. The CDR3 nucleotides are TGTGCCAGCAGTTCAGAACAGGGTCAGGGCCAGCCCCAGCATTTT.

This clone occurred once. V is TRBV5-1 and J is TRBJ2-3; 8 bases are shared with TRBD2. There are 16 residues in the CDR3. Germline values: CDR1 SGHRS, CDR2 YFSETQ. Germline trimming cut 0 bases from V and 5 bases from J; bases unmatched to any gene: 8. CDR3 nucleotides: TGCGCCAGCAGCTTGGCCGGGGCGGGGGGAGGAGATACGCAGTATTTT. Amino acids: CASSLAGAGGGDTQYF.

A few counts support this clone. The chain couples TRBV5-6 to TRBJ2-7; 7 positions agree with TRBD2. The CDR3 extends over 15 amino acids. Germline CDR1 reads SGHDT; CDR2 reads YYEEEE. V dropped 3 bases and J dropped 7; count of bases not matched to a gene: 13. The DNA of the CDR3 is TGTGCCAGCAGCTCTCCCGGGACCAGAGCGGGAGAGCAGTACTTC. Its translation: CASSSPGTRAGEQYF. The variable domain in full, with the rest retrieved from reference TRBV5-6 and TRBJ2-7, is DAGVTQSPTHLIKTRGQQVTLRCSPKSGHDTVSWYQQALGQGPQFIFQYYEEEERQRGNFPDRFSGHQFPNYSSELNVNALLLGDSALYLCASSSPGTRAGEQYFGPGTRLTVT.

The DNA for the CDR3 is TGTGCCAGCAGAAGTACTAGCGGGAGTCTATATGAGCAGTTCTTC. It encodes CASRSTSGSLYEQFF. The chain carries TRBV7-2 and TRBJ2-1, with 11 bases identical to TRBD2. The germline V gene has CDR1 SGHTA and CDR2 FQGNSA. The CDR3 covers 15 residues. J was trimmed by 8 bases and V by 6 bases; bases with no gene match: 9.

The CDR3 DNA reads as TGCGCCAGCAGTCGCCAGTCCGGGACAGGGGTTACAGTCGGGGCCGGGGAGCTGTTTTTT. It yields the protein CASSRQSGTGVTVGAGELFF. The chain combines TRBV5-1 with TRBJ2-2, with TRBD1 matching 10 bases. With 5 bases clipped from V and 6 bases from J, the junction kept 22 bases outside the gene matches. The CDR3 is 20 amino acids. Germline lookup yields CDR1 SGHRS and CDR2 YFSETQ. Drawing the rest from reference TRBV5-1 and TRBJ2-2, the complete variable domain is KAGVTQTPRYLIKTRGQQVTLSCSPISGHRSVSWYQQTPGQGLQFLFEYFSETQRNKGNFPGRFSGRQFSNSRSEMNVSTLELGDSALYLCASSRQSGTGVTVGAGELFFGEGSRLTVL.

The genes are TRBV25-1 and TRBJ2-7, with TRBD1 identical over 7 bases. Germline values: CDR1 MGHDK, CDR2 SYGVNS. This CDR3 is built from 15 residues. With 1 base clipped from V and 8 bases from J, the junction kept 11 bases outside the gene matches. Here the CDR3 reads CASSELGEGQFKQYF. The CDR3 coding sequence is TGTGCCAGCAGTGAATTGGGAGAGGGACAGTTTAAGCAGTACTTC.

V gene TRBV27 combines with J gene TRBJ2-7; 11 bases align to TRBD1. The trim removed 8 bases at V and 3 bases at J, leaving 6 bases unmatched. Germline CDR1 and CDR2: MNHEY and SMNVEV (reference sequence). The CDR3 runs to 14 residues. CDR3 bases: TGTGCCAGCCGGGGGACAGGGGGTCACTACGAGCAGTACTTC. Its protein product is CASRGTGGHYEQYF.

The chain is built from TRBV5-8 and TRBJ2-2; the D gene is possibly TRBD2 (6 bases). The CDR3 is 17 amino acids. Trimming removed 3 bases from V and 7 bases from J, with 22 bases in between. Germline CDR1 SGHTS, CDR2 YDEGEE. The CDR3 DNA sequence: TGTGCCAGCAGCTCGTTCGCGGGAACCTCTAAGGGCGGGGAGCTGTTTTTT. Translating it yields CASSSFAGTSKGGELFF.

The V and J genes are TRBV5-4 and TRBJ1-1; D not resolved. This CDR3 spans 16 amino acids. V gave up 0 bases and J gave up 3 bases, with 15 bases separating them. Germline V gene data show CDR1 as SGHNT and CDR2 as YYREEE (reference sequence). The CDR3 reads CASSLANSGGDTEAFF. The CDR3 DNA follows: TGTGCCAGCAGCTTGGCAAACTCTGGCGGGGACACTGAAGCTTTCTTT.

The V and J genes are TRBV5-4 and TRBJ1-1, with no clear D. The CDR3 consists of 12 residues. The germline CDR1 and CDR2 sequences are SGHNT and YYREEE (reference sequence). With 4 bases removed from V and 3 bases from J, the gap between germline ends came to 7 bases. DNA for the CDR3: TGTGCCAGCAGCCAGATTGACACTGAAGCTTTCTTT. Translating gives CASSQIDTEAFF.

The chain uses TRBV7-3 and TRBJ2-2, with 7 bases identical to TRBD1. Germline loops: CDR1 SGHTA, CDR2 FQGTGA. Trimming removed 5 bases from V and 3 bases from J; junction bases left unmatched: 3. This CDR3 spans 14 amino acids. The CDR3 loop is CASSPGTDTGELFF. CDR3 DNA sequence: TGTGCCAGCAGCCCCGGGACAGACACCGGGGAGCTGTTTTTT. Full variable domain (remainder filled in from reference TRBV7-3 and TRBJ2-2): GAGVSQTPSNKVTEKGKYVELRCDPISGHTALYWYRQSLGQGPEFLIYFQGTGAADDSGLPNDRFFAVRPEGSVSTLKIQRTERGDSAVYLCASSPGTDTGELFFGEGSRLTVL.

For this clone: Other DNA sequences in this sample translate to the same CDR3. The chain recombines TRBV27 with TRBJ2-7; tentatively, D is TRBD1 (6 bases). CDR1 and CDR2 from the germline V gene are MNHEY and SMNVEV (reference sequence). V lost 9 bases and J 4 bases, leaving 10 bases between the germline ends. This CDR3 is 11 amino acids long. The CDR3 sequence is CASSTGYEQYF. In DNA form, the CDR3 reads TGTGCCAGTTCGACAGGTTACGAGCAGTACTTC.

The chain uses TRBV9 and TRBJ2-5, with 7 bases aligning to TRBD2. The germline gives CDR1 SGDLS, CDR2 YYNGEE. This CDR3 comprises 15 residues. With 4 bases clipped from V and 2 bases from J, the junction kept 8 bases outside the gene matches. In nucleotides, the CDR3 is TGTGCCAGCAGCCTGGGTGGGGGGGGTCAAGAGACCCAGTACTTC. Protein product: CASSLGGGGQETQYF.

This chain links TRBV7-2 with TRBJ2-1, with 7 bases fitting TRBD2. The germline gives CDR1 SGHTA, CDR2 FQGNSA. CDR3 length: 16 amino acids. Unmatched junction bases numbered 12, after V lost 5 bases and J lost 5 bases. Written as DNA, the CDR3 is TGTGCCAGCAGCCCACGACTAGCTGGGGGTCACAATGAGCAGTTCTTC. Amino acids: CASSPRLAGGHNEQFF.

This sequence joins TRBV5-1 and TRBJ1-1; D uncertain. Germline V gives CDR1 SGHRS, CDR2 YFSETQ. The CDR3 runs to 15 residues. The germline V and J ends were trimmed by 4 bases and 0 bases, with 13 bases remaining between them. The CDR3 spells CASSISVGVNTEAFF. Here the CDR3 DNA reads TGCGCCAGCAGCATCTCAGTTGGTGTGAACACTGAAGCTTTCTTT.